Presented here are 15 T cell receptor beta chains from one specimen sequenced in a study of CD8 T cells in Susac syndrome. Reverse transcription used about 0.5 to 1 ug RNA and random hexamers. TCRdb reprocessed the immunoSEQ multiplex PCR reads via MiXCR and lists one record per CDR3 protein. The sample consists of about 120,000 distinct CDR3 sequences, roughly 90% of them appearing once. The sample comprised CD8+ T cells from PBMCs. The receptors derive from a human donor in good health.

The chain joins TRBV7-2 to TRBJ2-3; the D gene could be TRBD1 or TRBD2 (5 bases each). Germline V gene data show CDR1 as SGHTA and CDR2 as FQGNSA. The V end was cut by 3 bases, the J end by 5 bases, with 24 bases between. The CDR3 totals 18 residues. The CDR3 reads CASSLRGMAPDHKDTQYF. CDR3 DNA: TGTGCCAGCAGCTTGAGGGGCATGGCCCCAGACCATAAAGATACGCAGTATTTT.

The chain is built from TRBV5-1 and TRBJ2-7; D may be TRBD1 (5 bases). This CDR3 contains 13 residues. The V gene's germline CDR1 is SGHRS and CDR2 YFSETQ. Trimming left V 8 bases short and J 6 bases short, with 18 bases between. In DNA, the CDR3 is TGCGCCAGTTCCCCGGTCCAGGGATCCGAGCAGTACTTC. It is translated as CASSPVQGSEQYF.

The chain links TRBV12-3 or TRBV12-4 to TRBJ2-4, with D unresolved. The CDR3 consists of 12 residues. V lost 0 bases to trimming and J lost 8 bases, with 5 bases between them. CDR3 nucleotide sequence: TGTGCCAGCAGTTTAGCCCCAGACATTCAGTACTTC. It is translated as CASSLAPDIQYF.

V and J are TRBV25-1 and TRBJ1-1; D is ambiguous. There are 13 residues in the CDR3. Per the germline V gene, CDR1 is MGHDK and CDR2 is SYGVNS. Trimming took 0 bases from V and 8 from J, leaving 10 bases between them. The DNA of the CDR3 is TGTGCCAGCAGTGAATATAAGGACGGAGAAGCTTTCTTT. It codes for CASSEYKDGEAFF.

This rearrangement joins TRBV6-2 or TRBV6-3 to TRBJ2-7, with 8 nucleotides matching TRBD1. The J segment lost 2 bases and the V segment lost 6 bases, leaving 9 bases of the junction unmatched. The CDR3 contains 15 residues. Per the germline V gene, CDR1 is MNHEY and CDR2 is SVGEGT. The CDR3 loop reads CASSPTGTGTYEQYF. The CDR3 DNA sequence: TGTGCCAGCAGCCCGACCGGGACAGGTACCTACGAGCAGTACTTC.

The chain recombines TRBV5-4 with TRBJ2-1; the match to TRBD2 covers 9 bases. CDR3 length equals 16 residues. The junction had 8 bases not matched to a gene; V was cut back by 0 bases and J by 7 bases. From germline, CDR1 is SGHNT and CDR2 YYREEE (reference sequence). Written as DNA, the CDR3 is TGTGCCAGCAGCTTGGGAGGGACTAGCTCGCGGAATGAGCAGTTCTTC. Translating it yields CASSLGGTSSRNEQFF.

This rearrangement joins TRBV12-3 or TRBV12-4 to TRBJ2-7, with D hard to call. V was clipped by 8 bases and J by 3 bases, with 14 bases between them. The length of the CDR3 is 13 residues. The DNA for the CDR3 is TGTGCCAGCCCCATACGCCCCGACTACGAGCAGTACTTC. Translating it yields CASPIRPDYEQYF.

CDR3 bases: TGTGCCAGCAGCTTCTTTGCTGCTGAAGCTTTCTTT. Protein: CASSFFAAEAFF. This chain connects TRBV5-4 to TRBJ1-1, with D uncertain. From germline, CDR1 is SGHNT and CDR2 YYREEE (reference sequence). V was cut by 2 bases and J by 6 bases, with 8 bases left in between. The CDR3 length is 12 residues.

The rearrangement uses TRBV18 and TRBJ2-1, with D possibly being TRBD2 (6 bases). The CDR3 extends over 14 amino acids. In germline, CDR1 is KGHSH, CDR2 LQKENI. V was trimmed by 0 bases and J by 7 bases, leaving 10 bases between them. Here the CDR3 reads CASSPPEGLNEQFF. The CDR3 DNA follows: TGTGCCAGCTCACCACCGGAGGGGCTAAATGAGCAGTTCTTC.

This chain uses TRBV14 with TRBJ1-1, with a tentative D call TRBD1 (5 bases). Germline CDR1 SGHDN, CDR2 FVKESK. Trimming cost V 3 bases and J 10 bases, with 12 bases left between them. This CDR3 contains 12 residues. CDR3: CASSHPGRGAFF. In nucleotides, the CDR3 is TGTGCCAGCAGCCACCCGGGACGAGGAGCTTTCTTT.

The chain joins TRBV20-1 to TRBJ2-5, with D unclear. The CDR3 spans 14 residues. Germline V CDR1 and CDR2: DFQATT, SNEGSKA (reference sequence). Trimming left V 0 bases short and J 2 bases short, with 10 bases between. CDR3 nucleotides: TGCAGTGCTAGAGATCTCGTAAAGCAAGAGACCCAGTACTTC. Protein: CSARDLVKQETQYF.

The J gene is TRBJ1-3, the V gene TRBV29-1; D not certain. V was shortened by 3 bases and J by 6 bases, with 12 bases between the two germline ends. The CDR3 is 13 residues long. From germline, CDR1 is SQVTM and CDR2 ANQGSEA. In DNA form, the CDR3 reads TGCAGCGTTGAGTCTGGAGGAGAAAACACCATATATTTT. Its translation is CSVESGGENTIYF.

The chain combines TRBV25-1 with TRBJ2-1, with 11 nucleotides matching TRBD2. The length of the CDR3 is 15 residues. The germline V gene has CDR1 MGHDK and CDR2 SYGVNS. The ends lost 4 bases at V and 9 bases at J; junction bases unmatched: 8. Written as DNA, the CDR3 is TGTGCCAGCAGTGGGCCGACTAGCGGGAAATTTGAGCAGTTCTTC. Translation: CASSGPTSGKFEQFF.

This clonotype was seen once. DNA of the CDR3: TGTGCCACCAGCTCAGCACCGGACCACTATGGCTACACCTTC. Amino acid sequence: CATSSAPDHYGYTF. The V gene is TRBV15, the J gene TRBJ1-2, with unresolved D. Germline values: CDR1 LNHNV, CDR2 YYDKDF (reference sequence). The V end lost 5 bases, the J end lost 3 bases, and 13 bases lay between the germline ends. The CDR3 has 14 residues.

The CDR3 loop reads CASSYLQGDTGELFF. The CDR3 DNA follows: TGTGCCAGCAGCTACCTACAGGGTGATACCGGGGAGCTGTTTTTT. V is TRBV9 and J is TRBJ2-2; TRBD1 might be the D (6 bases). Between the trimmed V and J ends, which lost 4 bases and 5 bases, there was a span of 15 bases. The CDR3 spans 15 residues. Germline CDR1 and CDR2: SGDLS and YYNGEE.